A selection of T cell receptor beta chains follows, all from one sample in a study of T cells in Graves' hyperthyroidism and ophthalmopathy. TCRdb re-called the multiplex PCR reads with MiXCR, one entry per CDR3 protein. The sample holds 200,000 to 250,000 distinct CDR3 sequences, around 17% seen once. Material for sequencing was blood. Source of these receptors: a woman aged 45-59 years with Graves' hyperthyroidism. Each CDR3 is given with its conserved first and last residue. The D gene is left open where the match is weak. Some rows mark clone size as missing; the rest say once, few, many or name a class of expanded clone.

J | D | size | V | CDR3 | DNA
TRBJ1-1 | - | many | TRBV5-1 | CASSLIEGTEAFF | TGCGCCAGCAGCTTGATCGAGGGGACTGAAGCTTTCTTT
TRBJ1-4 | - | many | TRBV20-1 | CSAREGGDLGLNEKLFF | TGCAGTGCTAGAGAGGGGGGCGACCTGGGCCTTAATGAAAAACTGTTTTTT
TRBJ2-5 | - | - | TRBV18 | CASPPVGETQYF | TGTGCCAGCCCACCGGTTGGGGAGACACAGTACTTC
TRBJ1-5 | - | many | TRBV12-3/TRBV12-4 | CASSLRLDGQPQHF | TGTGCCAGCAGTTTGAGATTGGACGGTCAGCCCCAGCATTTT
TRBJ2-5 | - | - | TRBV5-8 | CASSEGTGTIKFQETQYF | TGTGCCAGCAGCGAGGGCACCGGGACAATAAAGTTTCAAGAGACCCAGTACTTC
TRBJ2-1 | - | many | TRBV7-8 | CASSPNGVAAYNEQFF | TGTGCCAGCAGCCCCAATGGGGTAGCAGCTTACAATGAGCAGTTCTTC
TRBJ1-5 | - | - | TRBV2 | CASSEMWGGINQPQHF | TGTGCCAGCAGTGAAATGTGGGGGGGGATCAATCAGCCCCAGCATTTT
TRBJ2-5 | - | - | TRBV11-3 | CASSLPWSGYYQETQYF | TGTGCCAGCAGCTTGCCATGGTCGGGGTATTACCAAGAGACCCAGTACTTC
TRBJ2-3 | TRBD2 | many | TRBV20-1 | CSARDFVSRGSDTQYF | TGCAGTGCTAGAGACTTTGTCTCGCGGGGGAGTGATACGCAGTATTTT
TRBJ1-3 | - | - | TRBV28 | CASSFGGIFSGNTIYF | TGTGCCAGCAGTTTTGGAGGAATTTTCTCCGGAAACACCATATATTTT
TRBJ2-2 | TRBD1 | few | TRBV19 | CASSTPRTGATNTGELFF | TGTGCCAGTAGTACCCCTCGGACAGGGGCGACGAACACCGGGGAGCTGTTTTTT
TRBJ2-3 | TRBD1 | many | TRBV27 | CASSSRQGAFPSTDTQYF | TGTGCCAGCAGTTCAAGGCAGGGGGCTTTCCCTAGCACAGATACGCAGTATTTT
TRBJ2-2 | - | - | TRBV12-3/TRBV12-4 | CASSLTGARAGELFF | TGTGCCAGCAGTTTGACGGGGGCGCGGGCCGGGGAGCTGTTTTTT
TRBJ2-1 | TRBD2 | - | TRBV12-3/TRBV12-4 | CASSLVAGAIVNEQFF | TGTGCCAGCAGTTTAGTAGCGGGAGCGATCGTGAATGAGCAGTTCTTC
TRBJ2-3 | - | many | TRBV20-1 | CSAPHDSRTDTQYF | TGCAGTGCTCCCCATGACAGCCGCACAGATACGCAGTATTTT
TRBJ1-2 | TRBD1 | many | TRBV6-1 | CASSEAQGDGYTF | TGTGCCAGCAGTGAAGCACAGGGGGACGGCTACACCTTC
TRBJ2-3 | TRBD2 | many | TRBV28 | CASLRQSGTSFYTQYF | TGTGCCAGCCTACGTCAATCCGGGACTAGCTTTTATACGCAGTATTTT
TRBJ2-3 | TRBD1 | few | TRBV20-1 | CSAPRTGGADTQYF | TGCAGTGCCCCTAGGACAGGGGGCGCAGATACGCAGTATTTT
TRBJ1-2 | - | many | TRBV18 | CASFELQGDHGYTF | TGTGCCAGCTTCGAACTACAGGGAGATCATGGCTACACCTTC
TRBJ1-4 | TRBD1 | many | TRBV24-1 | CATSEAGTANEKLFF | TGTGCCACCAGTGAAGCCGGGACAGCAAATGAAAAACTGTTTTTT
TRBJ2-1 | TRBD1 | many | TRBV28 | CASSLSLWRTGGSYNEQFF | TGTGCCAGCAGTTTATCCCTTTGGAGGACAGGGGGGTCCTACAATGAGCAGTTCTTC
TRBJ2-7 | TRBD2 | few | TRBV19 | CASNLAGGRSYEQYF | TGTGCCAGTAACCTGGCGGGAGGAAGATCCTACGAGCAGTACTTC
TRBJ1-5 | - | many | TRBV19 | CASTYWGNQPQHF | TGTGCCAGTACCTACTGGGGAAATCAGCCCCAGCATTTT
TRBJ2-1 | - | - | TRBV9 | CASSAGTPTYNEQFF | TGTGCCAGCAGCGCAGGGACACCAACCTACAATGAGCAGTTCTTC
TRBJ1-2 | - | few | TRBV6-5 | CASSYAPYGYTF | TGTGCCAGCAGTTACGCCCCTTATGGCTACACCTTC
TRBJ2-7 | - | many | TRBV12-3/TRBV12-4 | CASSTTPVGMPYEQYF | TGTGCCAGCAGTACCACCCCGGTGGGGATGCCTTACGAGCAGTACTTC
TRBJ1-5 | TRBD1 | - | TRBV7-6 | CASSLQPDRGINQPQHF | TGTGCCAGCAGCTTACAGCCGGACAGGGGGATCAATCAGCCCCAGCATTTT
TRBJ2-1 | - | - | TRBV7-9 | CASSLSVTNEQFF | TGTGCCAGCAGCTTATCAGTAACAAATGAGCAGTTCTTC
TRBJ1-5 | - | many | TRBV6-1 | CASSYAQAQPQHF | TGTGCCAGCAGTTATGCGCAGGCTCAGCCCCAGCATTTT
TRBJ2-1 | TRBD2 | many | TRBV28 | CASSILAGYEQFF | TGTGCCAGCAGTATCTTAGCGGGATATGAGCAGTTCTTC
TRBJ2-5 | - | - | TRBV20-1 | CSAPNIYRDQIEETQYF | TGCAGTGCTCCTAACATATACCGGGACCAAATTGAAGAGACCCAGTACTTC
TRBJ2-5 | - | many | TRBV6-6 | CASSYSKRDMLETQYF | TGTGCCAGCAGTTACTCGAAGCGGGACATGTTGGAGACCCAGTACTTC
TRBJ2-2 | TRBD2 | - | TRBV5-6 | CASSLFSGRSTGELFF | TGTGCCAGCAGCTTGTTTAGCGGGAGGAGCACCGGGGAGCTGTTTTTT
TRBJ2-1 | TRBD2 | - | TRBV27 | CASSLGLAGGPNEQFF | TGTGCCAGCAGTTTAGGGCTAGCGGGAGGCCCCAATGAGCAGTTCTTC
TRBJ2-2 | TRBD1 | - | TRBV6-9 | CASSSGTGSTGELFF | TGTGCCAGCAGTTCCGGGACAGGGTCCACCGGGGAGCTGTTTTTT
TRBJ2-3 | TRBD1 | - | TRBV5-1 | CASSWALPGQGADTQYF | TGCGCCAGCAGCTGGGCTCTGCCGGGACAGGGGGCTGATACGCAGTATTTT
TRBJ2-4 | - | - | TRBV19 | CASTPAQGGIQYF | TGTGCCAGTACCCCCGCGCAGGGCGGCATTCAGTACTTC
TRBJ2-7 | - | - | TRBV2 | CASSEQGVMYEQYF | TGTGCCAGCAGTGAACAGGGCGTAATGTACGAGCAGTACTTC
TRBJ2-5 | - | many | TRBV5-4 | CASSLSGAKETQYF | TGTGCCAGCAGCTTGTCGGGGGCCAAAGAGACCCAGTACTTC
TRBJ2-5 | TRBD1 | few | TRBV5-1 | CASSLRPGTGKETQYF | TGCGCCAGCAGCTTGAGGCCCGGGACAGGCAAAGAGACCCAGTACTTC
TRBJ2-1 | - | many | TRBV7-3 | CASSLGGDHSEQFF | TGTGCCAGCAGCTTAGGTGGGGACCACAGTGAGCAGTTCTTC
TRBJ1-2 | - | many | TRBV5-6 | CASSLAGGGAKGYTF | TGTGCCAGCAGCTTGGCCGGTGGGGGGGCGAAAGGCTACACCTTC
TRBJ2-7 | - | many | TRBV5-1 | CASSPLQGTYEQYF | TGCGCCAGCAGCCCACTCCAGGGGACCTACGAGCAGTACTTC
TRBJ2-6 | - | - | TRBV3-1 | CASSQPPRSPYSGANVLTF | TGTGCCAGCAGCCAACCTCCGAGGTCCCCTTACTCTGGGGCCAACGTCCTGACTTTC
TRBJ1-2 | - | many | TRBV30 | CAWDRDNQQRGYTF | TGTGCCTGGGATCGGGACAACCAACAGAGGGGCTACACCTTC
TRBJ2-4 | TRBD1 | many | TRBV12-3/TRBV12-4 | CASSLQQGVQNIQYF | TGTGCCAGCAGTTTACAACAGGGGGTTCAAAACATTCAGTACTTC